This TCR beta chain originates from a study of T cell repertoires in aging, cancer and after chemotherapy. Study-wide background: Donors were grouped into six age bands spanning 30 or younger through 70 or older. Paired samples before and after chemotherapy came from glioblastoma patients receiving temozolomide-based therapy.

There are a few counts of this clonotype. The antigen is not known. Study-level results: Compared with age-matched healthy donors, untreated hematological or solid cancer patients showed higher blood TCR clonality.

Germline assignment: CDR1 MDHEN and CDR2 SYDVKM. V gave up 1 base and J gave up 8 bases, with 20 bases separating them. CDR3 length: 16 residues. Amplification of TCR beta used genomic DNA extracted from peripheral blood. A mixed TRB-A/B primer pool amplified rearranged TRB by multiplex touch-down PCR. TCRdb independently ran MiXCR on the multiplex PCR reads; one entry per CDR3 protein. The data contain 950 to 1,000 distinct CDR3 sequences, around a fifth of them seen just once; the ten biggest clones take up 11%. This TCR derives from a human donor with a solid tumor. V is TRBV28 and J is TRBJ1-2; a possible D gene is TRBD1 (5 bases). The sequenced material came from blood. CDR3 DNA: TGTGCCAGCAGTTTATCCAAATCGGGGGGAGGGCGCGGCTACACCTTC. Its protein is CASSLSKSGGGRGYTF.